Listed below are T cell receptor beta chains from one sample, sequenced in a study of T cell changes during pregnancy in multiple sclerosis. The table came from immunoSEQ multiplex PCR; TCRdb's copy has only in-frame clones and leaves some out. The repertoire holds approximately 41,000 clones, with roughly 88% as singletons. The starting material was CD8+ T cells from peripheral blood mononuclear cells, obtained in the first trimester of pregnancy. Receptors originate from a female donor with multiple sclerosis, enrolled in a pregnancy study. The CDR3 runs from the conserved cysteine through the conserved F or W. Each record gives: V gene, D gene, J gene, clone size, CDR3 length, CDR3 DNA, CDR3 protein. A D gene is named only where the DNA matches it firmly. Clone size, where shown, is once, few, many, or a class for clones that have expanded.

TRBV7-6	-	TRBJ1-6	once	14	TGTGCCAGCAGCTTAGGGGTTGGGCCTTCACCCCTCCACTTT	CASSLGVGPSPLHF
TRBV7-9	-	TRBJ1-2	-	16	TGTGCCAGCAGCCCGGTGGCGGGAAACCATTCTTATGGCTACACCTTC	CASSPVAGNHSYGYTF
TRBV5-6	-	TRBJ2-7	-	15	TGTGCCAGCAGCTTGAGTGGCCTAGCGACCTACGAGCAGTACTTC	CASSLSGLATYEQYF
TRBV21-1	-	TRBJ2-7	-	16	TGTGCCAGCAGCGGCCCGCTAGCGGGCGGTGCCTACGAGCAGTACTTC	CASSGPLAGGAYEQYF
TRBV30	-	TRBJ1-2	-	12	TGTGCTGCAGACCAGGGCTCCTATGGCTACACCTTC	CAADQGSYGYTF
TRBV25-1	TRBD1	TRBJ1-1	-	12	TGTGCCAGCTCAGACAGGGGGAATGAAGCTTTCTTT	CASSDRGNEAFF
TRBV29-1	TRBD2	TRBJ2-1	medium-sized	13	TGCAGCGTTGTGGGAGGGCGACAATTCTACGTGTTCTTC	CSVVGGRQFYVFF
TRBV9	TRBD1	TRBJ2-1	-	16	TGTGCCAGCAGCGCGAACCCCGGGACAGCATACAATGAGCAGTTCTTC	CASSANPGTAYNEQFF
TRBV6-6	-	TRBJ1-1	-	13	TGTGCCAGCAGTTCCGGGGTGCGGCCGGAAGCTTTCTTT	CASSSGVRPEAFF
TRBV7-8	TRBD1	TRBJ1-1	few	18	TGTGCCAGCAGCTTACCGACAGGGGGCAAAAAAGGTAGCACTGAAGCTTTCTTT	CASSLPTGGKKGSTEAFF
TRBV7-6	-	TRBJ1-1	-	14	TGTGCCAGCAGCTCGGACAGATGGAACACTGAAGCTTTCTTT	CASSSDRWNTEAFF
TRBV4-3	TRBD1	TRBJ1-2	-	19	TGCGCCAGCAGCCCAGGACCCGGGACAGGGGTACAACAAAACTATGGCTACACCTTC	CASSPGPGTGVQQNYGYTF
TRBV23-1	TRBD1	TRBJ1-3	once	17	TGCGCCAGCAGTCAATCGGGGGACAGCCACTCTGGAAACACCATATATTTT	CASSQSGDSHSGNTIYF
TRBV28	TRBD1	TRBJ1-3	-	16	TGTGCCAGCAGCCCGGGACAGGGGAGCTCTGGAAACACCATATATTTT	CASSPGQGSSGNTIYF
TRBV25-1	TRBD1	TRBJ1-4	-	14	TGTGCCAGCAGTGACGGGACAGGGGTCGAAAAACTGTTTTTT	CASSDGTGVEKLFF
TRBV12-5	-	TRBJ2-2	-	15	TGTGCTAGTGGTTCGTCGACAGGTCGCACCGGGGAGCTGTTTTTT	CASGSSTGRTGELFF
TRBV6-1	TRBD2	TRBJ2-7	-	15	TGTGCCAGCAGTGATCGGACTAGCGGGAGTTACGAGCAGTACTTC	CASSDRTSGSYEQYF
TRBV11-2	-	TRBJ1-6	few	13	TGTGCCAGCACGTACAATACTAATTCACCCCTCCACTTT	CASTYNTNSPLHF
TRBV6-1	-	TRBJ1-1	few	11	TGTGCCAGCAGTGAATATACTCGAGCTTTCTTT	CASSEYTRAFF
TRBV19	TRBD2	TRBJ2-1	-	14	TGTGCCAGTAATCCGGCGGGAGTTTCAATTGAGCAGTTCTTC	CASNPAGVSIEQFF
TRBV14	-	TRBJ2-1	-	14	TGTGCCAGCAGCCAGACTAACCACTACAATGAGCAGTTCTTC	CASSQTNHYNEQFF
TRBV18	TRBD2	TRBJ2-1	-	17	TGTGCCAGCTCACCTACTAGCGGAAGGAGCTCCTACAATGAGCAGTTCTTC	CASSPTSGRSSYNEQFF
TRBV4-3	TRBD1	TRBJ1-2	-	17	TGCGCCAGCAGCCAAGATCTCCACGGGACAGGCCTCTATGGCTACACCTTC	CASSQDLHGTGLYGYTF
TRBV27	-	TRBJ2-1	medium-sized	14	TGTGCCAGCAGGGAAGGGAGCTCCTACAATGAGCAGTTCTTC	CASREGSSYNEQFF